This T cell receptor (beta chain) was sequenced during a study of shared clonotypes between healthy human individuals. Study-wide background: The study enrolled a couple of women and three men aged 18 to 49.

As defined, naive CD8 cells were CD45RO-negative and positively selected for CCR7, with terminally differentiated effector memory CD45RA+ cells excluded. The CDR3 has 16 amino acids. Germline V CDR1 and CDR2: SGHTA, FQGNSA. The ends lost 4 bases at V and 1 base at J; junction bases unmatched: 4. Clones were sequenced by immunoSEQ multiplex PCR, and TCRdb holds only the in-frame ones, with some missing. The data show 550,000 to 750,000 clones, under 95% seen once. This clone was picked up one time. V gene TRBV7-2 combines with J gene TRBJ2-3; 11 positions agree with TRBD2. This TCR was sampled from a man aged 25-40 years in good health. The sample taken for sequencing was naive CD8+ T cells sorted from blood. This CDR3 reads CASSSGLAGGTDTQYF. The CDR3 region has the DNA TGTGCCAGCAGCTCCGGACTAGCGGGTGGCACAGATACGCAGTATTTT. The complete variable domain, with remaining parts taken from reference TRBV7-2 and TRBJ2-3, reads GAGVSQSPSNKVTEKGKDVELRCDPISGHTALYWYRQSLGQGLEFLIYFQGNSAPDKSGLPSDRFSAERTGGSVSTLTIQRTQQEDSAVYLCASSSGLAGGTDTQYFGPGTRLTVL.